This T cell receptor beta chain is drawn from a study of CXCR3-negative and CXCR3-positive naive CD8 T cells. The authors prepared UMI-labeled TRB cDNA libraries by 5' RACE. No DNA is given; TCRdb re-called the 5' RACE reads and lists each CDR3 protein once. Its table records under 150,000 distinct CDR3 sequences. Whole-study findings and limits: Greater hydrophobicity was found in TRB CDR3s of CXCR3-positive naive cells than of CXCR3-negative naive cells.

With regard to this clonotype: Its antigen is not identified.

This CDR3 is 16 amino acids long. Germline CDR1 is LGHDT and CDR2 is YNNKEL (reference sequence). Sequenced: naive CXCR3+ CD8+ T cells from blood. Subset reported: CD45RO-CCR7+CD27+CD95- naive CD8+ T cells expressing CXCR3 (TNR3+). The TCR originated in a human donor in good health. Some clones in this sample may be carry-over from other donors' samples. V is TRBV3-1 and J is TRBJ2-7; without DNA, the TCRdb call of TRBD1 cannot be checked. This chain's CDR3 is CASSQDRTDGFYEQYF.